A single TCR beta chain is shown here with its context. Its antigen is as yet unknown. Time point in this sample: pre-treatment sample, taken before nivolumab and TIL therapy. The libraries were made with immunoSEQ v3. The protocol was immunoSEQ multiplex PCR, while the TCRdb copy is restricted to in-frame clones and leaves out a portion. The table includes roughly 60,000 clones, around 67% detected once. These data belong to a study of TIL therapy for anti-PD-1-resistant metastatic lung cancer. Study-wide points: The baseline peripheral repertoire was partially replaced by infused TIL clonotypes that later decayed.

Germline V CDR1 and CDR2: MNHEY, SVGAGI. The CDR3 is 14 residues long. Trimming at V came to 7 bases and at J to 5 bases, leaving 9 bases not matched to a gene. V usage is TRBV6-5 and J usage is TRBJ2-7, with 9 bases aligning to TRBD1. Sequencing was performed on blood, taken at baseline. This receptor was identified in a person between 25 and 80 years old with non-small cell lung cancer. The CDR3 region is CASTQTGGGDEQYF. Here the CDR3 DNA reads TGTGCCAGCACCCAGACAGGGGGAGGTGACGAGCAGTACTTC.